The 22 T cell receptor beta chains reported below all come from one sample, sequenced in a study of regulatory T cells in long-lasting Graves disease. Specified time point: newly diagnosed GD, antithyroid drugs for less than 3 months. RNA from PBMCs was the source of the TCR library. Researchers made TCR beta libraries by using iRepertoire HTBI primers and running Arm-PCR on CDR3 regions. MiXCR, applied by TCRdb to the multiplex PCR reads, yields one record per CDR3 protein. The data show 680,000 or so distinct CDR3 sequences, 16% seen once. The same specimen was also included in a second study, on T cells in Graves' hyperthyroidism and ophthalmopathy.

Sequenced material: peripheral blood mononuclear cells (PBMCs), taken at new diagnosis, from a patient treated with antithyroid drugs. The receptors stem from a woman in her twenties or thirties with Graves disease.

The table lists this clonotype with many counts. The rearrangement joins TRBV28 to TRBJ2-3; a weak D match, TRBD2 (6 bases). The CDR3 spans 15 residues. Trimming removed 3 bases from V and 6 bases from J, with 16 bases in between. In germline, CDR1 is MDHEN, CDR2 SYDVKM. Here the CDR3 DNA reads TGTGCCAGCAGTTTTGGAGGGGCTAGGGTGGATACGCAGTATTTT. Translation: CASSFGGARVDTQYF.

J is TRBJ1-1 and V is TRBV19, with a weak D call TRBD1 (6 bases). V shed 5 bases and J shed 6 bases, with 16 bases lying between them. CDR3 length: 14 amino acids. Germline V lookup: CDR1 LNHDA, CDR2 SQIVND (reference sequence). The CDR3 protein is CASSLGGPTSEAFF. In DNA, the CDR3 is TGTGCCAGTAGTCTGGGGGGCCCAACCTCTGAAGCTTTCTTT.

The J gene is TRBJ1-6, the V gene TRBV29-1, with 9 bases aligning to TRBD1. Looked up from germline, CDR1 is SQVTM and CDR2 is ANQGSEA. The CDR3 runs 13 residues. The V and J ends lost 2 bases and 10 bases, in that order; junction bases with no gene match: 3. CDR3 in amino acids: CSVELGQGSPLHF. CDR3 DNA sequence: TGCAGCGTTGAACTGGGACAGGGCTCACCCCTCCACTTT.

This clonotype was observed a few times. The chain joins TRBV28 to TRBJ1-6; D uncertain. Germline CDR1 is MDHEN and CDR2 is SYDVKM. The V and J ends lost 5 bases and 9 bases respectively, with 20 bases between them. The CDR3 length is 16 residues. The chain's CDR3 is CASSEEGGRKGSPLHF. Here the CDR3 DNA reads TGTGCCAGCAGTGAGGAGGGAGGGCGTAAAGGTTCACCCCTCCACTTT.

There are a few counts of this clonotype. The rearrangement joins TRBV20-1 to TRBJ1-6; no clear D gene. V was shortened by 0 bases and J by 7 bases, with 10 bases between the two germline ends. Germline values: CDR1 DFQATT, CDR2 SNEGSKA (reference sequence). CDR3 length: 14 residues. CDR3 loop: CSARDAGVNSPLHF. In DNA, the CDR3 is TGCAGTGCTAGAGATGCCGGGGTCAATTCACCCCTCCACTTT.

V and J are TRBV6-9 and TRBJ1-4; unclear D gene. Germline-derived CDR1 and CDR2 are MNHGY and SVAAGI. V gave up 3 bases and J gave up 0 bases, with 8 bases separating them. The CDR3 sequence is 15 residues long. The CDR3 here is CASSYGIATNEKLFF. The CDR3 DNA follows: TGTGCCAGCAGTTACGGAATCGCAACTAATGAAAAACTGTTTTTT.

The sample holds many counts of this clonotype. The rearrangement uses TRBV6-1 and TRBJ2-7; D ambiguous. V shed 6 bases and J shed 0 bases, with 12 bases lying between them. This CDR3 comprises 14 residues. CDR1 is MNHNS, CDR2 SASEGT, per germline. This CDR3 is CASRTQRYSYEQYF. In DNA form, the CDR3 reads TGTGCCAGCAGGACACAGAGGTACTCCTACGAGCAGTACTTC.

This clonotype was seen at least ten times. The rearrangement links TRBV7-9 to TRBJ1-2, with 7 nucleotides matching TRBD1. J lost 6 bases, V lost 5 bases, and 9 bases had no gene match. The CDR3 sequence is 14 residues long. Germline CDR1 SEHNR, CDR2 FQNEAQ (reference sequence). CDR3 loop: CASSRGGLWHGYTF. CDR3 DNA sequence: TGTGCCAGCAGCCGAGGGGGCCTCTGGCATGGCTACACCTTC. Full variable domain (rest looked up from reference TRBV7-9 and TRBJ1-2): DTGVSQNPRHKITKRGQNVTFRCDPISEHNRLYWYRQTLGQGPEFLTYFQNEAQLEKSRLLSDRFSAERPKGSFSTLEIQRTEQGDSAMYLCASSRGGLWHGYTFGSGTRLTVV.

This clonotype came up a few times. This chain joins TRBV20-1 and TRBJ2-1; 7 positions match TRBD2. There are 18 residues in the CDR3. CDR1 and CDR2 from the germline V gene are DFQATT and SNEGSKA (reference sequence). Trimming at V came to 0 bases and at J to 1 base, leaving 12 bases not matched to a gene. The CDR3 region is CSARDRKSGVLSYNEQFF. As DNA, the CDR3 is TGCAGTGCTAGAGATCGGAAGAGCGGGGTCCTTTCCTACAATGAGCAGTTCTTC.

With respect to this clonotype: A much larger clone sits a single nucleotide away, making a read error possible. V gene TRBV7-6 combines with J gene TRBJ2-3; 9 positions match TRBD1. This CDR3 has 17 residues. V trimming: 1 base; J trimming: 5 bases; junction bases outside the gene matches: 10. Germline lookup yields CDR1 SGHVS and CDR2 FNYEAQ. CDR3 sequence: CASSLGDRGVKGDTQYF. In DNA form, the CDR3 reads TGTGCCAGCAGCTTAGGAGACAGGGGGGTTAAGGGAGATACGCAGTATTTT.

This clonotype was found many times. As DNA, the CDR3 is TGTGCCAGCAGTTTTCGGTCCCAATCCCCTCTCACAGATACGCAGTATTTT. Its translation: CASSFRSQSPLTDTQYF. The V and J genes are TRBV12-3 or TRBV12-4 and TRBJ2-3; D gene unclear. V was pared by 3 bases and J by 2 bases, with 18 bases between. The CDR3 is made up of 17 amino acids.

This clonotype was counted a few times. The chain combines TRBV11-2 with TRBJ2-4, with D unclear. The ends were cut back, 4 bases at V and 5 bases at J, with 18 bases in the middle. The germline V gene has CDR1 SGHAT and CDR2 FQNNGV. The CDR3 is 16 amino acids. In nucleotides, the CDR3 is TGTGCCAGCAGCTCCCTCCAAGACACGATCCAAAACATTCAGTACTTC. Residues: CASSSLQDTIQNIQYF.

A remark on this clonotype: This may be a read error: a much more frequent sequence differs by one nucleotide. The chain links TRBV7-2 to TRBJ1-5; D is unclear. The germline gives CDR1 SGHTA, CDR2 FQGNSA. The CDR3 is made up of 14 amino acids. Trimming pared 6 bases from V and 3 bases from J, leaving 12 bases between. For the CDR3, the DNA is TGTGCCAGCAGACCAGGCAGACTCAATCAGCCCCAGCATTTT. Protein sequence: CASRPGRLNQPQHF.

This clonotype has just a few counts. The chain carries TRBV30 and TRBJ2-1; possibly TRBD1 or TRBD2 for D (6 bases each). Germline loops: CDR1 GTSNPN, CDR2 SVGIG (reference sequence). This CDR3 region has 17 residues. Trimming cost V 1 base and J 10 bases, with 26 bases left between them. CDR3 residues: CAWSALRGATGREEQFF. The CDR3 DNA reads TGTGCCTGGAGTGCTCTCCGAGGGGCCACAGGGCGGGAAGAGCAGTTCTTC. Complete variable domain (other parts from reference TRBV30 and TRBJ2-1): SQTIHQWPATLVQPVGSPLSLECTVEGTSNPNLYWYRQAAGRGLQLLFYSVGIGQISSEVPQNLSASRPQDRQFILSSKKLLLSDSGFYLCAWSALRGATGREEQFFGPGTRLTVL.

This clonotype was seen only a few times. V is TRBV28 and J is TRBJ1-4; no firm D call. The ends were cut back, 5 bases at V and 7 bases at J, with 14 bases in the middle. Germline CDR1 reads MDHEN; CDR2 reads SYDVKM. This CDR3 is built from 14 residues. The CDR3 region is CASSPPVVGEKLFF. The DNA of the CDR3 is TGTGCCAGCAGTCCCCCCGTGGTGGGTGAAAAACTGTTTTTT. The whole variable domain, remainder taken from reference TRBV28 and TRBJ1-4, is DVKVTQSSRYLVKRTGEKVFLECVQDMDHENMFWYRQDPGLGLRLIYFSYDVKMKEKGDIPEGYSVSREKKERFSLILESASTNQTSMYLCASSPPVVGEKLFFGSGTQLSVL.

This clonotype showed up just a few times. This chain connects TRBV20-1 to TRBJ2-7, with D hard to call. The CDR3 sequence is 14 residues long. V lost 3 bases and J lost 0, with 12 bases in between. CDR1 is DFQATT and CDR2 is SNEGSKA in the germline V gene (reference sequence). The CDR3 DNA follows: TGCAGTGCTAGTATTCCCCGTAGCTCCTACGAGCAGTACTTC. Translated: CSASIPRSSYEQYF.

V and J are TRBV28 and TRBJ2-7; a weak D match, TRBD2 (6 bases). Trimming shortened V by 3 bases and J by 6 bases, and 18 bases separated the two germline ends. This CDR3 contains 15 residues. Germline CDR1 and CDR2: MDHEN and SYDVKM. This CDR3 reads CASSFGRAGSGEQYF. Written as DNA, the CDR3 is TGTGCCAGCAGTTTTGGTCGGGCGGGGTCGGGCGAGCAGTACTTC.

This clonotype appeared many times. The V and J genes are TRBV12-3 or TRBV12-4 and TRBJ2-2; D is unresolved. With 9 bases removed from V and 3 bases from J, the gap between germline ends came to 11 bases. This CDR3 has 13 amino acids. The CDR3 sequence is CASVGMYTGELFF. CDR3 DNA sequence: TGTGCCAGTGTTGGGATGTACACCGGGGAGCTGTTTTTT.

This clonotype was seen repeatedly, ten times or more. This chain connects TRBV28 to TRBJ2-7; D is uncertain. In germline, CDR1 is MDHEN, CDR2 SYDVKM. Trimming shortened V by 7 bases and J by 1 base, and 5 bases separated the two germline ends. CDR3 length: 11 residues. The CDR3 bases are TGTGCCAGCACGTCATCCTACGAGCAGTACTTC. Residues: CASTSSYEQYF. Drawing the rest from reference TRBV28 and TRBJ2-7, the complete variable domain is DVKVTQSSRYLVKRTGEKVFLECVQDMDHENMFWYRQDPGLGLRLIYFSYDVKMKEKGDIPEGYSVSREKKERFSLILESASTNQTSMYLCASTSSYEQYFGPGTRLTVT.

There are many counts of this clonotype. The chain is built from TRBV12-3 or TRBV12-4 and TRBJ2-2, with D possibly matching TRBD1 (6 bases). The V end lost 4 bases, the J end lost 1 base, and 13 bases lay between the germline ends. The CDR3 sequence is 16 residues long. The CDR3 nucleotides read TGTGCCAGCAGTTCCCCCGGGACACTGAACACCGGGGAGCTGTTTTTT. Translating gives CASSSPGTLNTGELFF.

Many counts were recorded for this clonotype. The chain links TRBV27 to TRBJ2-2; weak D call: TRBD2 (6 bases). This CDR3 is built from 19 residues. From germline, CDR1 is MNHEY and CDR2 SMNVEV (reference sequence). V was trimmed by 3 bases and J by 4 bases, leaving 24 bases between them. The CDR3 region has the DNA TGTGCCAGCAGTTTTGATACGGGGGAACGGGTAAAGGGCACCGGGGAGCTGTTTTTT. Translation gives CASSFDTGERVKGTGELFF.

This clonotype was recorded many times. The chain's CDR3 is CASIVQGIGQPQHF. CDR3 in DNA: TGTGCCAGCATCGTACAGGGAATAGGTCAGCCCCAGCATTTT. The chain joins TRBV28 to TRBJ1-5; D may be TRBD1 (6 bases). V lost 7 bases and J lost 6, with 16 bases in between. This CDR3 contains 14 residues. Germline CDR1 and CDR2: MDHEN and SYDVKM.